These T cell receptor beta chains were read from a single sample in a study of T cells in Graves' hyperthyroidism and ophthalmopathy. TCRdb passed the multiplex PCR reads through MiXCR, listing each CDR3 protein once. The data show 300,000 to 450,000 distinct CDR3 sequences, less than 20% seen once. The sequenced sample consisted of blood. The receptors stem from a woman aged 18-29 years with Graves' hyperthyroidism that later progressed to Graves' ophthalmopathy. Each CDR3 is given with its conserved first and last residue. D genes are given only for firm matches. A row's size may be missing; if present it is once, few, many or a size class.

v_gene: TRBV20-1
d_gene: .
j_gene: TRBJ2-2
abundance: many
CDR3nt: TGCAGTGCTACCTATAGCGGCCAGGAGCTGTTTTTT
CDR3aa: CSATYSGQELFF

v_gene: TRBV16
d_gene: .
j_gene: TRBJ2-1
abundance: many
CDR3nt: TGTGCCAGCAGCCCATCCCTCTCTCGGGGTGCGGCGAACAATGAGCAGTTCTTC
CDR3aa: CASSPSLSRGAANNEQFF

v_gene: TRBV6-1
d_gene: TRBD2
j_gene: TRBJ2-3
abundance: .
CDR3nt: TGTGCCAGCAGTGTGAGAGCGGGAGCGGGAGATACGCAGTATTTT
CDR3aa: CASSVRAGAGDTQYF

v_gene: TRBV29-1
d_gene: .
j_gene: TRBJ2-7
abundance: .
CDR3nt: TGCAGCGTTGACGACAGCTACGAGCAGTACTTC
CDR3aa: CSVDDSYEQYF

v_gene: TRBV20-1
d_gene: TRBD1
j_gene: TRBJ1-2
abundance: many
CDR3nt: TGCAGTGCCCCGGTTTCAGGGGGTGGCTACACCTTC
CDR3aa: CSAPVSGGGYTF

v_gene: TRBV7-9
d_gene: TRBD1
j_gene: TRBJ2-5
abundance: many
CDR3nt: TGTGCCAGCAGCTCGCGGGACAGGGGATGGGAGACCCAGTACTTC
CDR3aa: CASSSRDRGWETQYF

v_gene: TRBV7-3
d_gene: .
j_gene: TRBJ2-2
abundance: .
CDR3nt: TGTGCCAGCGTGGCTAACACCGGGGAGCTGTTTTTT
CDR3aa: CASVANTGELFF

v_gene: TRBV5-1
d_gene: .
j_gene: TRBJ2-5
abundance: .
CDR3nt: TGCGCCAGCAGCGAGCGACTAGTCCAAGAGACCCAGTACTTC
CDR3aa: CASSERLVQETQYF

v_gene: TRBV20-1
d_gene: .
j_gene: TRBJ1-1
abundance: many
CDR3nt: TGCAGTGCTATTAGTCTCGCAGGGGACAACACTGAAGCTTTCTTT
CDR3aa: CSAISLAGDNTEAFF

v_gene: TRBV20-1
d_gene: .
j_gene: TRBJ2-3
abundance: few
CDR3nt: TGCAGTGCTAGAGTATCGGGGCCAGATACGCAGTATTTT
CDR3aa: CSARVSGPDTQYF

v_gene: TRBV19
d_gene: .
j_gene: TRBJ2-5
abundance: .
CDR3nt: TGTGCCAGTAGTATCGATAACCAAGAGACCCAGTACTTC
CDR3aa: CASSIDNQETQYF

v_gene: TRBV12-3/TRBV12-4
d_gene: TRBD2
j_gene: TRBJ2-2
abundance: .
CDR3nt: TGTGCCAGCAGTTTAAAGGGACTACGAGGCACCGGGGAGCTGTTTTTT
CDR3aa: CASSLKGLRGTGELFF

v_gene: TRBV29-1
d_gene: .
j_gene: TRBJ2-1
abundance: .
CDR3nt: TGCAGCGTTGATGGTTTTAATGAGCAGTTCTTC
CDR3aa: CSVDGFNEQFF

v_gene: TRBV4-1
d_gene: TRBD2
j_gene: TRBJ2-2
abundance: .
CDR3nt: TGCGCCAGCAGCCTCGGCGGGAGGGCCGCCGGGGAGCTGTTTTTT
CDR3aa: CASSLGGRAAGELFF

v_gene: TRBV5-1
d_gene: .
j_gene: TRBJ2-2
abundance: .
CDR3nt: TGCGCCAGCAGCTTAGGGTCCTTGAACACCGGGGAGCTGTTTTTT
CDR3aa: CASSLGSLNTGELFF

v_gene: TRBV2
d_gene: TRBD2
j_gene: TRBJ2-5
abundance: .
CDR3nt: TGTGCCAGCAGTGTGGGGGGACTAGCGGGAAGGGGGGAGACCCAGTACTTC
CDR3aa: CASSVGGLAGRGETQYF

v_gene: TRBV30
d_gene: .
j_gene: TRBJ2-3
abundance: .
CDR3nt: TGTGCCTGGACCCGGACCGGTGACGGCACAGATACGCAGTATTTT
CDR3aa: CAWTRTGDGTDTQYF

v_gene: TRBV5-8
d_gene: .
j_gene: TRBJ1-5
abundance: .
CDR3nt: TGTGCCAGCAGCTTGGCCGCGACGATTCAGCCCCAGCATTTT
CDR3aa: CASSLAATIQPQHF

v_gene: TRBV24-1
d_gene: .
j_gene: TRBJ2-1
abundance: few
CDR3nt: TGTGCCACCAGTACCGAGCGGAATGAGCAGTTCTTC
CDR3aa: CATSTERNEQFF

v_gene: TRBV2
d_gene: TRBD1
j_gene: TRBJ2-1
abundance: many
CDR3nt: TGTGCCAGCAGGAGGGACAGTCAGACCTATTACAATGAGCAGTTCTTC
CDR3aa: CASRRDSQTYYNEQFF

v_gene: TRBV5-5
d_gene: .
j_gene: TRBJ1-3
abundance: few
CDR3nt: TGTGCCAGCAGCTTTGGGATAAGCTCTGGAAACACCATATATTTT
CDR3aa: CASSFGISSGNTIYF

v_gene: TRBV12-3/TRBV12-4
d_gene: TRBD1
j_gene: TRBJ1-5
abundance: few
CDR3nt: TGTGCCAGCAGTTTAGGACAGGGCGCCAATCAGCCCCAGCATTTT
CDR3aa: CASSLGQGANQPQHF

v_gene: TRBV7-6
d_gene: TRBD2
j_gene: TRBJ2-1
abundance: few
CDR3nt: TGTGCCAGCAATAGCGGGAGCTCTAGCAATGAGCAGTTCTTC
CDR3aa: CASNSGSSSNEQFF

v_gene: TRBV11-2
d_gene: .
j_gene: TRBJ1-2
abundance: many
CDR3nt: TGTGCCAGCAGCTTAGGTGGGGGCGCCTATGGCTACACCTTC
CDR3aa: CASSLGGGAYGYTF

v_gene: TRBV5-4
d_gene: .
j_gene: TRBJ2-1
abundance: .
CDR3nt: TGTGCCAGCAGCTTGAATCCGGGGAGAGGTTTCGATGAGCAGTTCTTC
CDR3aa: CASSLNPGRGFDEQFF

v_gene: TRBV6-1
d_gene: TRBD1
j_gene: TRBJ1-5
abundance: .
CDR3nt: TGTGCCAGCACGCAGGGGGCGCAGCCCCAGCATTTT
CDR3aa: CASTQGAQPQHF

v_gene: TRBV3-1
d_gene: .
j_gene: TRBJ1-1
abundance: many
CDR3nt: TGTGCCAGCAGCCTTTTTGGGAAGCGCACTGAAGCTTTCTTT
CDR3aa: CASSLFGKRTEAFF

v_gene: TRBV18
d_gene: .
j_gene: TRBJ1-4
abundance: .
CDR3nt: TGTGCCAGCTCACTAACAGTAACCGGGGCTGAAAAACTGTTTTTT
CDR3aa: CASSLTVTGAEKLFF

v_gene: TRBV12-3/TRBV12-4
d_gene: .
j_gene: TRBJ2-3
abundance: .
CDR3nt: TGTGCCAGCAGCTTTGTAATGACAGATACGCAGTATTTT
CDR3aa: CASSFVMTDTQYF

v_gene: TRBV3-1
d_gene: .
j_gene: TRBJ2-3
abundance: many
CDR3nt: TGTGCCAGCAGCCAAGATCGCAGTGCAGATACGCAGTATTTT
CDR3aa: CASSQDRSADTQYF

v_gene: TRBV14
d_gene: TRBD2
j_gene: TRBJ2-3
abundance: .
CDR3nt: TGTGCCAGCAGACCCGGGAGGATGACAGATACGCAGTATTTT
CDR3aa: CASRPGRMTDTQYF

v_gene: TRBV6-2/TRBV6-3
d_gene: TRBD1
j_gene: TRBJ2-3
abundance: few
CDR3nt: TGTGCCAGCAGTAAAGTCCTGCGGACAGGGGAGACAGATACGCAGTATTTT
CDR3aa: CASSKVLRTGETDTQYF

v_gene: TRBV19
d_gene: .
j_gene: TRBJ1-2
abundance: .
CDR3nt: TGTGCCAGTAGCATTAGCCCAGGGCGTGGCTATGGCTACACCTTC
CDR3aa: CASSISPGRGYGYTF

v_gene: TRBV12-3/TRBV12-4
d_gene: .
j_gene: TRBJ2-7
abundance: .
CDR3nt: TGTGCCAGCAGTTTGACCGAGCCCTCCTACGAGCAGTACTTC
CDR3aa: CASSLTEPSYEQYF

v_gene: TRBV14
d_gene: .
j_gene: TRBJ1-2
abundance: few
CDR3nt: TGTGCCAGCAGCCAGGGGGGCGCCAGCTATGGCTACACCTTC
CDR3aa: CASSQGGASYGYTF

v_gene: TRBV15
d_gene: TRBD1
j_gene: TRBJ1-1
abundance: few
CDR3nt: TGTGCCACCAGCAGAGACAGGGGGCCAATGAACACTGAAGCTTTCTTT
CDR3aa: CATSRDRGPMNTEAFF

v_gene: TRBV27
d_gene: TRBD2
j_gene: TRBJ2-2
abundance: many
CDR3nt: TGTGCCAGCAGTTTAAGAGGACTAGCGGCGAACACCGGGGAGCTGTTTTTT
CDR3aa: CASSLRGLAANTGELFF

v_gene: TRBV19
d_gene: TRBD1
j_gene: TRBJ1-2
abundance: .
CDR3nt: TGTGCCAGTAGTCGACTAGGGGGCGACTATGGCTACACCTTC
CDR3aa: CASSRLGGDYGYTF

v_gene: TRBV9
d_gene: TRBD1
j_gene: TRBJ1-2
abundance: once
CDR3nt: TGTGCCAGCAGCGTAATGGGACAGGGAAATGGCTACACCTTC
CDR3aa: CASSVMGQGNGYTF

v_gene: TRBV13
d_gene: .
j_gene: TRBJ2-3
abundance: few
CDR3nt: TGCGCCAGCAGCTTACGGCGACAGACTAACTATGATACGCAGTATTTT
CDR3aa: CASSLRRQTNYDTQYF

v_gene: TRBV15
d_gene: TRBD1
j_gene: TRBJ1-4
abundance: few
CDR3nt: TGTGCCACCAGCAGGACAGGGGAAGAAAATGAAAAACTGTTTTTT
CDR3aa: CATSRTGEENEKLFF

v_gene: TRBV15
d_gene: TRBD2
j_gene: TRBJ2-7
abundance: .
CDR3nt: TGTGCCACCAGCTCAGCGACTAGCGGAGGGACCTACGAGCAGTACTTC
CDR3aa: CATSSATSGGTYEQYF